The clone carrying this T cell receptor beta chain appeared a few times. Its antigen is still unknown. This specimen comes from a study of beta chain features in type 1 diabetes. The study's findings and limits: The similarity of naive, central memory and Treg TCRB repertoires appeared greater among patients than among healthy donors. Patients with Type 1 diabetes showed moderately but significantly shorter TCRB CDR3s in all four CD4+ subsets.

The isolated RNA, all of it, was reverse transcribed, so expressed TCRB transcripts were what got sequenced. The protocol was immunoSEQ multiplex PCR, while the TCRdb copy is restricted to in-frame clones and leaves out a portion. The table includes 810,000 or so clones, about a sixth detected once. This CDR3 is 19 amino acids long. CDR1 and CDR2 from the germline V gene are MNHEY and SMNVEV (reference sequence). V dropped 7 bases and J dropped 5; count of bases not matched to a gene: 22. This receptor was taken from a woman younger than 30 in good health. Sequencing input: naive CD4+ T cells from blood. The rearrangement links TRBV27 to TRBJ1-5; 8 bases agree with TRBD1. CDR3 protein: CASIFRQGPPVAVDQPQHF. CDR3 bases: TGTGCCAGCATCTTCAGACAGGGGCCCCCCGTTGCGGTTGATCAGCCCCAGCATTTT.